The sequence of this T cell receptor (beta chain) was determined in a study of beta chain features in type 1 diabetes. The authors reverse transcribed all of the isolated RNA, so sequencing captured expressed TCRB transcripts. Clones were sequenced by immunoSEQ multiplex PCR, and TCRdb holds only the in-frame ones, with some missing. Of about 620,000 clones in the sample, around a sixth were seen once. As to this clone: The target antigen is unknown.

The study's findings and limits: The study found moderately but significantly shorter TCRB CDR3s in all four CD4+ subsets of Type 1 diabetes patients. Sequencing used cDNA, and cells with high TCR expression could therefore be over-represented.

With 1 base clipped from V and 8 bases from J, the junction kept 6 bases outside the gene matches. CDR1 SGHRS and CDR2 YFSETQ come from the germline V gene. The CDR3 has 14 amino acids. Every donor provided one heparinised blood draw, which averaged roughly 120 mL. Naive, central memory, regulatory and stem cell-like memory cells within the CD4+ compartment were sorted using CD45RO/CCR7/CD25/CD127/CD95/CD27. The gene calls are TRBV5-1 and TRBJ1-2, with TRBD1 identical over 9 bases. The sequence derives from a man between 18 and 35 years old in good health. The specimen was naive CD4+ T cells from blood. The CDR3 loop is CASSLSGQGRGYTF. The CDR3, as DNA: TGCGCCAGCAGCTTGTCAGGACAGGGGAGAGGCTACACCTTC.